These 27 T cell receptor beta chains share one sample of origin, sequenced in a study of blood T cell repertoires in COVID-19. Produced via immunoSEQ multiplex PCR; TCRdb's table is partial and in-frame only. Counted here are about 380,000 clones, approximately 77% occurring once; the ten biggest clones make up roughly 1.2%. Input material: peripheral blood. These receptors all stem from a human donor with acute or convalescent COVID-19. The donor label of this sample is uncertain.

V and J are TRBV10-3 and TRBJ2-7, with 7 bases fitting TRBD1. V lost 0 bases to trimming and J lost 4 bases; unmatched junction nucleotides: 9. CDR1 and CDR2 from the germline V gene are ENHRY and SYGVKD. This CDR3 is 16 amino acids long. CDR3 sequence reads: CAISESTGSIRYEQYF. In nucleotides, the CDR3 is TGTGCCATCAGTGAGTCGACAGGGTCCATAAGGTACGAGCAGTACTTC.

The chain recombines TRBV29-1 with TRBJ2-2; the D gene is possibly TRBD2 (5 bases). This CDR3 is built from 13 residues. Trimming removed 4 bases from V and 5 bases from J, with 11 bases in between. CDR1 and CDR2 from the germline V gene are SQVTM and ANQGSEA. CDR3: CSVGRRGTGELFF. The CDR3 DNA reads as TGCAGCGTTGGCAGACGAGGGACCGGGGAGCTGTTTTTT.

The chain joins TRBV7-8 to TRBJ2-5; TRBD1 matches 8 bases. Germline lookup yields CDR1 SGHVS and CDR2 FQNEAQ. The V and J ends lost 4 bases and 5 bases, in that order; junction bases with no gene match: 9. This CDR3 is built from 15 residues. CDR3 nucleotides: TGTGCCAGCAGCTCACAGACAGGGGCGAAGGAGACCCAGTACTTC. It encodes CASSSQTGAKETQYF.

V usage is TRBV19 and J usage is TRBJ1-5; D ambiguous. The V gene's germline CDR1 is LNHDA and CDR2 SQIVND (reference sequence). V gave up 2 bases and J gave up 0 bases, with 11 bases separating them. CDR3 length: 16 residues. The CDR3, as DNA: TGTGCCAGTAGTATACAGTCGGGATTTAGCAATCAGCCCCAGCATTTT. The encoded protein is CASSIQSGFSNQPQHF.

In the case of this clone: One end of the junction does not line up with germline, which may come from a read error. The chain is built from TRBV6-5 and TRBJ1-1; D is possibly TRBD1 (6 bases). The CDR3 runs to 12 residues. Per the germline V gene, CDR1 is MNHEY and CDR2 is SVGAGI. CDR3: CASRHRDTLGVF. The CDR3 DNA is TGTGCCAGCAGGCACCGGGACACCTTGGGTGTCTTT.

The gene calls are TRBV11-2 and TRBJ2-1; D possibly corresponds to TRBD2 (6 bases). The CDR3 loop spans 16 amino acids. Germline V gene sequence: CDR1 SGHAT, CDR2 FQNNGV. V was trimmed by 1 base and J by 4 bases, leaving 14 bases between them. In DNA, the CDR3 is TGTGCCAGCAGCTTAGTAGCGGTGTGGGGGTACAATGAGCAGTTCTTC. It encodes CASSLVAVWGYNEQFF. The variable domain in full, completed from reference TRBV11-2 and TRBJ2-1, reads EAGVAQSPRYKIIEKRQSVAFWCNPISGHATLYWYQQILGQGPKLLIQFQNNGVVDDSQLPKDRFSAERLKGVDSTLKIQPAKLEDSAVYLCASSLVAVWGYNEQFFGPGTRLTVL.

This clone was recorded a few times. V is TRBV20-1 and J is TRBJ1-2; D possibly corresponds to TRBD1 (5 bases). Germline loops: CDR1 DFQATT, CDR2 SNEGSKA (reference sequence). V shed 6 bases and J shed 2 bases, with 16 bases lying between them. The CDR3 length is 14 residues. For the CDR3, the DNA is TGCAGTGCGAGTAAGCTGGGGCTGAACTATGGCTACACCTTC. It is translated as CSASKLGLNYGYTF.

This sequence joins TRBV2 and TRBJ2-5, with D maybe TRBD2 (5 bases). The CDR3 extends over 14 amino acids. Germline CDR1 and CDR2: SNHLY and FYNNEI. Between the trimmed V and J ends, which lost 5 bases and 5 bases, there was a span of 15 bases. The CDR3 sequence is CASSRRNPSETQYF. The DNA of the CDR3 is TGTGCCAGCAGTAGGAGGAACCCTTCGGAGACCCAGTACTTC.

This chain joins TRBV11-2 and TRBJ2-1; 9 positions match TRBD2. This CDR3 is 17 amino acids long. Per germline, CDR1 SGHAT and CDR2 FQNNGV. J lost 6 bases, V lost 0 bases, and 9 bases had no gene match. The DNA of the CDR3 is TGTGCCAGCAGCTTAGAGTCTTTGGGCGGGGGGGTCAATGAGCAGTTCTTC. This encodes CASSLESLGGGVNEQFF.

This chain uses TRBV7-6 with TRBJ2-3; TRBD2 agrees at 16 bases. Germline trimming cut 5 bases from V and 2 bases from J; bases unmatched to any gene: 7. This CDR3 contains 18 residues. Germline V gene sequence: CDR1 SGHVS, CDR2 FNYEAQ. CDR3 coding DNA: TGTGCCAGCAGCAGCCCGGGACTAGCGGGAGGGTCCACAGATACGCAGTATTTT. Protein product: CASSSPGLAGGSTDTQYF.

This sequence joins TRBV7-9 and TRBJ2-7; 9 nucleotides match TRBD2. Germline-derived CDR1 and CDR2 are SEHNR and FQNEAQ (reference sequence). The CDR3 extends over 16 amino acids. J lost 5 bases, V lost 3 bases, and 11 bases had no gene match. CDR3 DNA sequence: TGTGCCAGCAGCTTTCCAAGGACTAGCGTCAATGACGAGCAGTACTTC. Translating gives CASSFPRTSVNDEQYF. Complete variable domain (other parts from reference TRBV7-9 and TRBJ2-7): DTGVSQNPRHKITKRGQNVTFRCDPISEHNRLYWYRQTLGQGPEFLTYFQNEAQLEKSRLLSDRFSAERPKGSFSTLEIQRTEQGDSAMYLCASSFPRTSVNDEQYFGPGTRLTVT.

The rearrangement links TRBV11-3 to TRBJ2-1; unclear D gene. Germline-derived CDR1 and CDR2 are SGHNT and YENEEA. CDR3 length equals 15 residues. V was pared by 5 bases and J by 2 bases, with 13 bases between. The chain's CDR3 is CASSPGRVTYNEQFF. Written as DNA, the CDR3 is TGTGCCAGCAGCCCCGGTCGGGTCACCTACAATGAGCAGTTCTTC. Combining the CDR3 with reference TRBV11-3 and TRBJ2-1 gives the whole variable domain EAGVVQSPRYKIIEKKQPVAFWCNPISGHNTLYWYLQNLGQGPELLIRYENEEAVDDSQLPKDRFSAERLKGVDSTLKIQPAELGDSAVYLCASSPGRVTYNEQFFGPGTRLTVL.

CDR3 nucleotide sequence: TGTGCCAGCAGCGAAAGGTGGAGACAGGCTAATGAAAAACTGTTTTTT. It specifies CASSERWRQANEKLFF. V usage is TRBV3-1 (or the pseudogene TRBV3-2) and J usage is TRBJ1-4; the D gene is possibly TRBD1 (6 bases). Germline V gives CDR1 LGHDT, CDR2 YNNKEL (reference sequence). CDR3 length: 16 amino acids. V was shortened by 5 bases and J by 3 bases, with 16 bases between the two germline ends.

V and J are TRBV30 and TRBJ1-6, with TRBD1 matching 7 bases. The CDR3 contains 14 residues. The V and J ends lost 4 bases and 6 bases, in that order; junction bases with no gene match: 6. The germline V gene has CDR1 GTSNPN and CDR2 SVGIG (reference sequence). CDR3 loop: CAWKGKGANSPLHF. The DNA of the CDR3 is TGTGCCTGGAAGGGGAAGGGGGCTAATTCACCCCTCCACTTT.

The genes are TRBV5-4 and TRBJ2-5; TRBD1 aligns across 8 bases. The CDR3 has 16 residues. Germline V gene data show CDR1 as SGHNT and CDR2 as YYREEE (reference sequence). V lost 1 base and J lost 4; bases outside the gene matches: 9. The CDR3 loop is CASSLSRQGPGETQYF. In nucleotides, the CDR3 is TGTGCCAGCAGCTTGTCCCGACAGGGGCCGGGAGAGACCCAGTACTTC.

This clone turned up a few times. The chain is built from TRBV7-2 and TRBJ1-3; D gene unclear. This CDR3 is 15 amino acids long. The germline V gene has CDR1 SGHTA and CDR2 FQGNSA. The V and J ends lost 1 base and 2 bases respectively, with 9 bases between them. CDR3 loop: CASSLDGIPGNTIYF. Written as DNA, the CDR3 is TGTGCCAGCAGCTTAGACGGGATACCTGGAAACACCATATATTTT.

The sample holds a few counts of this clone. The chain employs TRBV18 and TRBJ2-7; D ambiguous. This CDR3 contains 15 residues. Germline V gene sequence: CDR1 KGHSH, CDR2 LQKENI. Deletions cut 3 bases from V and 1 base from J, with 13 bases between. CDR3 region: CASSPNNGVSYEQYF. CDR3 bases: TGTGCCAGCTCACCGAACAATGGTGTTTCCTACGAGCAGTACTTC.

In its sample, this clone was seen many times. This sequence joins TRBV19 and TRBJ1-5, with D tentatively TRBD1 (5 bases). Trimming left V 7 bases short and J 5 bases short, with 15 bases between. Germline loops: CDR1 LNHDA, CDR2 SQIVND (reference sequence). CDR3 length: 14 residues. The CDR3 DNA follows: TGTGCCAGTACCAAGGGGTTATCCGATCAGCCCCAGCATTTT. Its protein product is CASTKGLSDQPQHF.

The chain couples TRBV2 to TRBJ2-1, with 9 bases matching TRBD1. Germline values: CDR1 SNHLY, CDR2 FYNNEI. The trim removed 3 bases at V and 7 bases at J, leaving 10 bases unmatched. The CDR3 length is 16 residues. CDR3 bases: TGTGCCAGCAGTGATCAGGGGACAGGGACCCAAAATGAGCAGTTCTTC. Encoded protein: CASSDQGTGTQNEQFF. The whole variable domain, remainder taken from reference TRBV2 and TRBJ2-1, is EPEVTQTPSHQVTQMGQEVILRCVPISNHLYFYWYRQILGQKVEFLVSFYNNEISEKSEIFDDQFSVERPDGSNFTLKIRSTKLEDSAMYFCASSDQGTGTQNEQFFGPGTRLTVL.

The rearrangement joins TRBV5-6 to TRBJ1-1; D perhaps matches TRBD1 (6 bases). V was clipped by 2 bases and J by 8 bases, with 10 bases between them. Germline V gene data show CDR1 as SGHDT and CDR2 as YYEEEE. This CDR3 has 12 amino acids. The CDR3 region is CASSLGRGEAFF. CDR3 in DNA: TGTGCCAGCAGCTTAGGTAGGGGGGAAGCTTTCTTT.

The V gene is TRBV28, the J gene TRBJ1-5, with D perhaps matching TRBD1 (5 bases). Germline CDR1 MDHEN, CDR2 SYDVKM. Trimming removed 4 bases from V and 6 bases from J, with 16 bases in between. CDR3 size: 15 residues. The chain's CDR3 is CASSSARRGGQPQHF. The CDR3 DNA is TGTGCCAGCAGTTCCGCCAGGAGGGGTGGTCAGCCCCAGCATTTT.

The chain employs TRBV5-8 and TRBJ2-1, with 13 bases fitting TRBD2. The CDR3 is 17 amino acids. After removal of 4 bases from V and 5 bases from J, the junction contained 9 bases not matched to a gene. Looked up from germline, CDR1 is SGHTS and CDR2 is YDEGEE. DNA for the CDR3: TGTGCCAGCAGCCCCAACCTACTAGCGGGGGGGAACAATGAGCAGTTCTTC. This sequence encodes CASSPNLLAGGNNEQFF.

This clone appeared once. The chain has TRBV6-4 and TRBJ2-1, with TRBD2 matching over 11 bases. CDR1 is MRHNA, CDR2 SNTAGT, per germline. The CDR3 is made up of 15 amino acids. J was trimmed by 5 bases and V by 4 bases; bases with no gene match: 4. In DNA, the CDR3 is TGTGCCAGCAGTGTCACTAGCGGGGGCCACAATGAGCAGTTCTTC. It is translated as CASSVTSGGHNEQFF.

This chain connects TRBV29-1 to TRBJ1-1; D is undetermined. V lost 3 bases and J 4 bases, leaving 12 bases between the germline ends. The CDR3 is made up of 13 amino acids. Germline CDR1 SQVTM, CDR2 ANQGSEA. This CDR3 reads CSVDSGRGTEAFF. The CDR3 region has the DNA TGCAGCGTTGATTCCGGACGGGGCACTGAAGCTTTCTTT.

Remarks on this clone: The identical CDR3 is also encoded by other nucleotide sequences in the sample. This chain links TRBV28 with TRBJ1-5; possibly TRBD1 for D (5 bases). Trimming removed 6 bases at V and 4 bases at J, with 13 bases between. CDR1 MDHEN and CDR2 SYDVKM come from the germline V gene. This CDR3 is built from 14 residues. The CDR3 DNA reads TGTGCCAGCAGCCTCGGGGGAGGAAATCAGCCCCAGCATTTT. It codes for CASSLGGGNQPQHF. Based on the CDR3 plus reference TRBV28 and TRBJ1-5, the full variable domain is DVKVTQSSRYLVKRTGEKVFLECVQDMDHENMFWYRQDPGLGLRLIYFSYDVKMKEKGDIPEGYSVSREKKERFSLILESASTNQTSMYLCASSLGGGNQPQHFGDGTRLSIL.

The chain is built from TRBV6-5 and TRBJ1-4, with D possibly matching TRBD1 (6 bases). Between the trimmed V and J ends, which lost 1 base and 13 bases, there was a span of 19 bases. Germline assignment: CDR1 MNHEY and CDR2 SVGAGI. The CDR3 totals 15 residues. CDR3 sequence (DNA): TGTGCCAGCAGTTACTTACCACAGGGAGCGAGCATACTGTTTTTT. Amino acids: CASSYLPQGASILFF.

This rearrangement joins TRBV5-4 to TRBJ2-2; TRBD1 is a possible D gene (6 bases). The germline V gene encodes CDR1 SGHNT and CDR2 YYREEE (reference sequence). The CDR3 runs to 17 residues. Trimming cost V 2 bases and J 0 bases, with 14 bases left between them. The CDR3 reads CASSFNPGASNTGELFF. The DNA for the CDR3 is TGTGCCAGCAGCTTCAATCCAGGGGCTTCGAACACCGGGGAGCTGTTTTTT.